Below, 25 T cell receptor beta chains from the same sample are listed, as sequenced in a study of OX40 agonist ivuxolimab in advanced cancers. Libraries were prepared by immunoSEQ multiplex PCR; TCRdb keeps only in-frame clonotypes and omits some of them. The table shows around 70,000 clones, with around 88% occurring only once. The sequencing used CD4+ or CD8+ T cells sorted from blood, collected in a trial of the OX40 agonist ivuxolimab. These receptors came from an adult with an advanced solid tumor such as melanoma, head and neck, liver or kidney cancer.

DNA of the CDR3: TGTGCCAGCACCGAGGGGCCATTACGCTCCTACGAGCAGTACTTC. Its translation: CASTEGPLRSYEQYF. The chain carries TRBV7-8 and TRBJ2-5; tentatively, D is TRBD1 or TRBD2 (5 bases each). Gene TRBJ2-7 matches the end of the DNA better, so the J call may be wrong. The CDR3 covers 15 residues. Per the germline V gene, CDR1 is SGHVS and CDR2 is FQNEAQ.

This sequence joins TRBV6-4 and TRBJ2-2; a weak D match, TRBD1 (6 bases). The V end lost 3 bases, the J end lost 4 bases, and 15 bases lay between the germline ends. Germline V CDR1 and CDR2: MRHNA, SNTAGT. The length of the CDR3 is 16 residues. CDR3 sequence reads: CASSERLGAVTGELFF. CDR3 bases: TGTGCCAGCAGTGAGCGGTTGGGGGCCGTCACCGGGGAGCTGTTTTTT.

The chain employs TRBV18 and TRBJ1-5, with 10 nucleotides matching TRBD1. The CDR3 consists of 16 residues. The V and J ends lost 2 bases and 4 bases, in that order; junction bases with no gene match: 5. Germline CDR1 KGHSH, CDR2 LQKENI. CDR3 nucleotides: TGTGCCAGCTCACCAGACGGGACAGGGGTTAATCAGCCCCAGCATTTT. Its protein product is CASSPDGTGVNQPQHF.

The chain is built from TRBV11-2 and TRBJ2-5; 7 nucleotides match TRBD2. CDR1 is SGHAT and CDR2 is FQNNGV in the germline V gene. Trimming took 3 bases from V and 1 from J; bases not matched to a gene: 2. This CDR3 has 14 residues. DNA of the CDR3: TGTGCCAGCAGCTTGCGACTAGCCCAAGAGACCCAGTACTTC. Amino acids: CASSLRLAQETQYF.

This sequence joins TRBV19 and TRBJ1-1; 9 bases map to TRBD1. This CDR3 region has 16 residues. Germline values: CDR1 LNHDA, CDR2 SQIVND (reference sequence). V dropped 0 bases and J dropped 3; count of bases not matched to a gene: 5. In DNA form, the CDR3 reads TGTGCCAGTAGTATAGACGGGACAGGGATATACACTGAAGCTTTCTTT. The encoded protein is CASSIDGTGIYTEAFF.

J is TRBJ1-6 and V is TRBV6-5; 8 nucleotides align to TRBD1. The CDR3 has 15 residues. From germline, CDR1 is MNHEY and CDR2 SVGAGI. Losses at the gene ends were 5 bases for V and 7 bases for J; bases not matched to a gene: 7. This chain's CDR3 is CASSTGQGGNSPLHF. DNA for the CDR3: TGTGCCAGCAGTACCGGACAGGGAGGGAATTCACCCCTCCACTTT.

This clone was counted once. This sequence joins TRBV7-9 and TRBJ2-7; D ambiguous. Germline CDR1 reads SEHNR; CDR2 reads FQNEAQ (reference sequence). The CDR3 totals 11 residues. Trimming shortened V by 2 bases and J by 11 bases, and 10 bases separated the two germline ends. CDR3 loop: CASSLQIEEYF. CDR3 bases: TGTGCCAGCAGCTTACAAATCGAAGAGTACTTC.

The chain links TRBV7-2 to TRBJ2-3; no firm D call. The CDR3 runs 12 residues. Trimming took off 4 bases at V and 6 bases at J, with 8 bases between the two ends. Germline assignment: CDR1 SGHTA and CDR2 FQGNSA. The CDR3 bases are TGTGCCAGCAGCTCCCCCGCGGATACGCAGTATTTT. Encoded protein: CASSSPADTQYF. Drawing the rest from reference TRBV7-2 and TRBJ2-3, the complete variable domain is GAGVSQSPSNKVTEKGKDVELRCDPISGHTALYWYRQSLGQGLEFLIYFQGNSAPDKSGLPSDRFSAERTGGSVSTLTIQRTQQEDSAVYLCASSSPADTQYFGPGTRLTVL.

A note on this clone: The sample contains more than one DNA sequence encoding this CDR3. The rearrangement uses TRBV28 and TRBJ1-2; possible D gene TRBD1, 6 bases. CDR3 length: 13 residues. Germline V gives CDR1 MDHEN, CDR2 SYDVKM. The germline V and J ends were trimmed by 2 bases and 2 bases, with 6 bases remaining between them. For the CDR3, the DNA is TGTGCCAGCAGTTTAACAGGGAACTATGGCTACACCTTC. Translation gives CASSLTGNYGYTF.

The chain carries TRBV5-1 and TRBJ2-1; 10 bases are a match to TRBD2. The ends lost 0 bases at V and 8 bases at J; junction bases unmatched: 11. CDR1 is SGHRS and CDR2 is YFSETQ in the germline V gene. This CDR3 has 17 residues. In DNA form, the CDR3 reads TGCGCCAGCAGCTTGGCCGCGAGCGGGGGGGCCTGGGATGAGCAGTTCTTC. This encodes CASSLAASGGAWDEQFF.

In regard to this clone: Other DNA sequences in the same sample also yield this CDR3. The genes are TRBV5-1 and TRBJ1-1; tentatively, D is TRBD1 (5 bases). The CDR3 consists of 14 residues. Deletions cut 4 bases from V and 0 bases from J, with 10 bases between. The germline V gene has CDR1 SGHRS and CDR2 YFSETQ. For the CDR3, the DNA is TGCGCCAGCAGCCCCCAGGGCATGAACACTGAAGCTTTCTTT. As protein: CASSPQGMNTEAFF. The full variable domain, completed using reference TRBV5-1 and TRBJ1-1, is KAGVTQTPRYLIKTRGQQVTLSCSPISGHRSVSWYQQTPGQGLQFLFEYFSETQRNKGNFPGRFSGRQFSNSRSEMNVSTLELGDSALYLCASSPQGMNTEAFFGQGTRLTVV.

This clone was observed a single time. The V and J genes are TRBV9 and TRBJ1-3; D is uncertain. Germline V gene data show CDR1 as SGDLS and CDR2 as YYNGEE. Trimming cost V 4 bases and J 3 bases, with 8 bases left between them. The CDR3 runs to 13 residues. CDR3 sequence reads: CASSHGDGNTIYF. In DNA form, the CDR3 reads TGTGCCAGCAGCCACGGTGATGGAAACACCATATATTTT. Looking up the rest from reference TRBV9 and TRBJ1-3 gives the full variable domain: DSGVTQTPKHLITATGQRVTLRCSPRSGDLSVYWYQQSLDQGLQFLIQYYNGEERAKGNILERFSAQQFPDLHSELNLSSLELGDSALYFCASSHGDGNTIYFGEGSWLTVV.

The genes are TRBV4-1 and TRBJ1-4; D may be TRBD1 (5 bases). The CDR3 has 15 residues. CDR1 is MGHRA, CDR2 YSYEKL, per germline. Between the trimmed V and J ends, which lost 6 bases and 4 bases, there was a span of 15 bases. The CDR3 region has the DNA TGCGCCAGCAGTCCCTCGGGGGGTTTTAATGAAAAACTGTTTTTT. Translated, it gives CASSPSGGFNEKLFF.

The V and J genes are TRBV5-4 and TRBJ2-7; D is possibly TRBD1 (7 bases). The germline V and J ends were trimmed by 0 bases and 3 bases, with 13 bases remaining between them. CDR3 length: 15 residues. Germline lookup yields CDR1 SGHNT and CDR2 YYREEE (reference sequence). The CDR3 here is CASSLETGRHYEQYF. In DNA form, the CDR3 reads TGTGCCAGCAGCTTGGAGACAGGGAGGCACTACGAGCAGTACTTC.

CDR3 protein: CASSFNRGNEQYF. CDR3 bases: TGCGCCAGCAGCTTCAACAGGGGTAACGAGCAGTACTTC. The chain couples TRBV5-1 to TRBJ2-7; 7 bases line up with TRBD1. CDR1 and CDR2 from the germline V gene are SGHRS and YFSETQ. This CDR3 is built from 13 residues. Trimming at V came to 2 bases and at J to 5 bases, leaving 4 bases not matched to a gene.

The chain carries TRBV19 and TRBJ2-1; 10 bases map to TRBD2. The V and J ends lost 8 bases and 9 bases, in that order; junction bases with no gene match: 7. CDR1 LNHDA and CDR2 SQIVND come from the germline V gene (reference sequence). The CDR3 length is 13 residues. DNA for the CDR3: TGTGCCAGTGCCGGGACTAGCGAGATTGAGCAGTTCTTC. This gives the protein CASAGTSEIEQFF.

The sample holds one count of this clone. This chain uses TRBV30 with TRBJ2-2; TRBD1 aligns across 11 bases. This CDR3 is built from 15 residues. Trimming took 1 base from V and 6 from J; bases not matched to a gene: 4. Germline CDR1 and CDR2: GTSNPN and SVGIG (reference sequence). The DNA of the CDR3 is TGTGCCTGGAGTGCCCCGGGACAGGGGGCCGGGGAGCTGTTTTTT. This sequence encodes CAWSAPGQGAGELFF.

CDR3 sequence reads: CASSTAGNYRWQYF. For the CDR3, the DNA is TGTGCCAGCAGTACTGCCGGGAATTACAGGTGGCAGTACTTC. The chain carries TRBV28 and TRBJ2-7; D could derive from TRBD1 or TRBD2 (5 bases each). Trimming shortened V by 5 bases and J by 9 bases, and 20 bases separated the two germline ends. Per germline, CDR1 MDHEN and CDR2 SYDVKM. This CDR3 has 14 residues.

The chain links TRBV18 to TRBJ1-1, with a weak D call TRBD1 (6 bases). The V gene's germline CDR1 is KGHSH and CDR2 LQKENI. This CDR3 contains 13 residues. Trimming pared 3 bases from V and 7 bases from J, leaving 12 bases between. This CDR3 is CASSPLQDSEAFF. The CDR3 bases are TGTGCCAGCTCACCTCTTCAGGACAGTGAAGCTTTCTTT.

This chain uses TRBV6-1 with TRBJ1-1, with a possible D match to TRBD1 (6 bases). V was cut by 4 bases and J by 0 bases, with 15 bases left in between. CDR1 and CDR2 (germline): MNHNS, SASEGT. The CDR3 runs 16 residues. The CDR3 nucleotides are TGTGCCAGCAGTGTGGGGCCGGGACACCTGAACACTGAAGCTTTCTTT. Translated: CASSVGPGHLNTEAFF.

The chain recombines TRBV6-1 with TRBJ2-5, with D uncertain. This CDR3 is 15 amino acids long. V was trimmed by 0 bases and J by 4 bases, leaving 12 bases between them. CDR1 MNHNS and CDR2 SASEGT come from the germline V gene. The CDR3 sequence is CASSEALVRRETQYF. CDR3 in DNA: TGTGCCAGCAGTGAAGCGCTTGTCCGGCGAGAGACCCAGTACTTC.

J is TRBJ1-1 and V is TRBV28, with a possible D match to TRBD1 (6 bases). CDR1 MDHEN and CDR2 SYDVKM come from the germline V gene. This CDR3 has 16 amino acids. With 0 bases removed from V and 4 bases from J, the gap between germline ends came to 15 bases. The CDR3 loop reads CASSLWTGTLGTEAFF. The DNA of the CDR3 is TGTGCCAGCAGTTTATGGACAGGAACTTTGGGCACTGAAGCTTTCTTT.

This clone appeared a few times. CDR3 sequence: CASSTRRGSVGEQYF. The DNA for the CDR3 is TGTGCCAGCAGTACCAGACGGGGCTCTGTGGGGGAGCAGTACTTC. The J gene is TRBJ2-7, the V gene TRBV28; D is perhaps TRBD1 or TRBD2 (5 bases each). Germline V gives CDR1 MDHEN, CDR2 SYDVKM. The CDR3 consists of 15 residues. Trimming cost V 5 bases and J 7 bases, with 21 bases left between them. Using reference TRBV28 and TRBJ2-7 for the parts outside the CDR3, the full variable domain is DVKVTQSSRYLVKRTGEKVFLECVQDMDHENMFWYRQDPGLGLRLIYFSYDVKMKEKGDIPEGYSVSREKKERFSLILESASTNQTSMYLCASSTRRGSVGEQYFGPGTRLTVT.

V gene TRBV29-1 combines with J gene TRBJ2-7; D is undetermined. Trimming took 4 bases from V and 3 from J, leaving 10 bases between them. The CDR3 consists of 12 residues. Germline assignment: CDR1 SQVTM and CDR2 ANQGSEA. In DNA, the CDR3 is TGCAGCGTTGCTTACGGTTACTACGAGCAGTACTTC. Translation gives CSVAYGYYEQYF.

The genes are TRBV5-1 and TRBJ2-3; no clear D gene. V lost 5 bases to trimming and J lost 3 bases, with 7 bases between them. The germline gives CDR1 SGHRS, CDR2 YFSETQ. The CDR3 sequence is 12 residues long. The CDR3 nucleotides are TGCGCCAGCAGGCCCGGGACAGATACGCAGTATTTT. The encoded protein is CASRPGTDTQYF.